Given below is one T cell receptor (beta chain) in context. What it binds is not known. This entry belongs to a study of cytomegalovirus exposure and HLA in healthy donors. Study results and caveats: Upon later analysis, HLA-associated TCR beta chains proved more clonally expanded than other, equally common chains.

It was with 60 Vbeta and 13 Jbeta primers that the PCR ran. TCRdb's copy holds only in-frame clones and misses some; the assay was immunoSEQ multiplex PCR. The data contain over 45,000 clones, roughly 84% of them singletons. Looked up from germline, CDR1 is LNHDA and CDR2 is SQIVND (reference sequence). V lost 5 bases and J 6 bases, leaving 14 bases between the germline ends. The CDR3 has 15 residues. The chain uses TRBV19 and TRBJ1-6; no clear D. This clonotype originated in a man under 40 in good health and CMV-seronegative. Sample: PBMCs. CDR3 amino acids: CASSQVGRGNSPLHF. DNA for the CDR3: TGTGCCAGTAGTCAGGTGGGCCGGGGTAATTCACCCCTCCACTTT.